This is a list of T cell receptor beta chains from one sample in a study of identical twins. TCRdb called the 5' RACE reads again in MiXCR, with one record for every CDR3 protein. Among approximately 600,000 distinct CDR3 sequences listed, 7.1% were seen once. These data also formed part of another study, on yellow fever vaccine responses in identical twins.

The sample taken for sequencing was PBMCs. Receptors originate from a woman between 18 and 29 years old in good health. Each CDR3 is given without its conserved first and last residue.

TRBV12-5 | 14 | ASGLVHHREDYGYT
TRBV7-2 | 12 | ASSSDRGGYEQY
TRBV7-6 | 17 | ASSFRTSGRTSGANVLT
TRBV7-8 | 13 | TSSLGKSLWETQY
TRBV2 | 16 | ASSLDTSGIEVGDIQY
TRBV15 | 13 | ATSRGPIAKNIQY
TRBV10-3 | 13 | AIRSGQVNTGELF
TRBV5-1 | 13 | ASRKGQGSYNEQF
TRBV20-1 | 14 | SARDSDTLSNQPQH
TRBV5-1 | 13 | ASSFQGDNNSPLH
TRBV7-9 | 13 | ASSSVDRGYNEQF
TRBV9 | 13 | ASSFADRGKEKLF
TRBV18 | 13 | ASSPAQSSGNTIY
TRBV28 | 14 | ASSFVQRYSNQPQH
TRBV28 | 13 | ASSPRGKRGDEQF
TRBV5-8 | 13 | ASSAGLQPSYEQY
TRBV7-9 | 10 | ASSPGTVEAF
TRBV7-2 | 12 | ASSLMFGGTEAF
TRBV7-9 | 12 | ASSFWASAGELF
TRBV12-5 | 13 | ASGPTRQGAYEQY
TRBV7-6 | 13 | ASSLGQGGREKLF
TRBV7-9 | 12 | ASSGGAVNTEAF
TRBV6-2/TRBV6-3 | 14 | ASSYRPTSPGNEQF
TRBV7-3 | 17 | ASSLKSGGGLSSYNEQF
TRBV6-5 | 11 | ASSYGLGGWAF
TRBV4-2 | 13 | ASSQDERGDQPQH